One and the same sample provided the 2 T cell receptor beta chains below, sequenced in a study of blood T cell repertoires in COVID-19. Profiling relied on immunoSEQ multiplex PCR, and the TCRdb table lists in-frame clones only, not all of them. The sample records over 200,000 clones, about 86% being singletons. Specimen: PBMCs or T cells enriched from blood (not recorded which). The receptors come from a woman in her 50s in a cohort exposed to, infected with or recovered from COVID-19 (not recorded which).

The chain has TRBV11-1 and TRBJ1-1, with D possibly matching TRBD1 (5 bases). V was clipped by 6 bases and J by 5 bases, with 16 bases between them. This CDR3 spans 14 amino acids. Germline CDR1 and CDR2: SGHAT and FQDESV (reference sequence). The CDR3, as DNA: TGTGCCAGCAGTTCTGGGGGAGGTAGGACTGAAGCTTTCTTT. The encoded protein is CASSSGGGRTEAFF.

A single count supports this clone. The chain links TRBV9 to TRBJ1-1, with 10 bases aligning to TRBD1. Per germline, CDR1 SGDLS and CDR2 YYNGEE. The V gene end was trimmed by 0 bases and the J gene end by 3 bases; junction bases not matched to a gene: 2. This CDR3 has 15 residues. CDR3 residues: CASSVGQGAHTEAFF. The CDR3 DNA reads as TGTGCCAGCAGCGTAGGACAGGGGGCGCACACTGAAGCTTTCTTT. Combining the CDR3 with reference TRBV9 and TRBJ1-1 gives the whole variable domain DSGVTQTPKHLITATGQRVTLRCSPRSGDLSVYWYQQSLDQGLQFLIQYYNGEERAKGNILERFSAQQFPDLHSELNLSSLELGDSALYFCASSVGQGAHTEAFFGQGTRLTVV.